The source of this TCR beta chain is a study of human T cells and chemical hapten exposure. Study details: Sensitizing treatment utilized 2% DPC over an approximately 2 cm by approximately 2 cm portion of upper inner arm skin. The study lasted roughly 22 weeks, and patients were dosed weekly with diphenylcyclopropenone on the scalp throughout.

Sample time point: pre-sensitization, week 0. Treatment noted: therapeutic diphenylcyclopropenone sensitization with weekly scalp DPC. Alopecia patients deemed DPC-suitable, aged 18 to 70, excluding pregnancy. Study-level points and caveats: Once DPC sensitization occurred, TCRs above 1 in 1000 frequency showed no change.

TCRdb redid the calling of the RACE reads with MiXCR, one entry per CDR3 protein. The table has some 98,000 distinct CDR3 sequences, about 10% seen once. This clonotype showed up just a few times. Its antigen remains unidentified. The sample here was whole blood, taken in connection with sensitization to the hapten diphenylcyclopropenone (DPC). The TCR comes from a woman aged 55-69 years with alopecia areata. Some clones in this sample may be carry-over from other donors' samples.

DNA for the CDR3: TGTGCCATCAGTGAGTCTTGGAATGAGCAGTTCTTC. Its translation: CAISESWNEQFF. This chain connects TRBV10-3 to TRBJ2-1; D is uncertain. Germline assignment: CDR1 ENHRY and CDR2 SYGVKD. There are 12 residues in the CDR3. V lost 0 bases to trimming and J lost 7 bases, with 4 bases between them.